This T cell receptor (beta chain) was recovered during a study of response to subunit inactivated influenza vaccine. The study's findings and limits: The authors offered the suggestion that each seasonal influenza vaccination recruits few new T cells.

TCRdb re-analysed the RT-PCR reads in MiXCR, keeping a single row per CDR3 protein. The data hold some 850,000 distinct CDR3 sequences, with less than 20% observed a single time. Points on this clonotype: The antigen remains unidentified.

V lost 4 bases, J lost 4 bases, and 10 bases lay in between. This CDR3 is built from 13 residues. Germline assignment: CDR1 SGHVS and CDR2 FNYEAQ. The source is a man aged 45 to 65 who received an inactivated influenza vaccine. The chain uses TRBV7-6 and TRBJ1-2; D is possibly TRBD1 (5 bases). Sample: PBMCs from blood, taken roughly 5 days after vaccination. The CDR3 DNA sequence: TGTGCCAGCAGCTGGGGCGGGAGCTATGGCTACACCTTC. Protein: CASSWGGSYGYTF.